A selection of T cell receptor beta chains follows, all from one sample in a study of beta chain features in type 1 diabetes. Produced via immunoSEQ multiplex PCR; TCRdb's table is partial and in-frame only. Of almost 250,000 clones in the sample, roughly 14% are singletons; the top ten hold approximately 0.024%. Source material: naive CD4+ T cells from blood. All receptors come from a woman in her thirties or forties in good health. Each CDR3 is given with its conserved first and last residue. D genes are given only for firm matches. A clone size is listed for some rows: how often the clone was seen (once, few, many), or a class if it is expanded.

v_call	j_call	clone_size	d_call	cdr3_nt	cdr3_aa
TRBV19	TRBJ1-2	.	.	TGTGCCAGTAGTATAGAGGAGACAGGTCCCCACTATGGCTACACCTTC	CASSIEETGPHYGYTF
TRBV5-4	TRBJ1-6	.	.	TGTGCCAGCAGCTTTGAACAGATCAATTCACCCCTCCACTTT	CASSFEQINSPLHF
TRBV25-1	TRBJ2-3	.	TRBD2	TGTGCCAGCAGTGACCTGACTAGCGGTGATACGCAGTATTTT	CASSDLTSGDTQYF
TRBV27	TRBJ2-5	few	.	TGTGCCAGCAGTTCGTACCCCCGGCAAGAGACCCAGTACTTC	CASSSYPRQETQYF
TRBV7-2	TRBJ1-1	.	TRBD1	TGTGCCAGCAGCTCAGGGGGGACCAACACTGAAGCTTTCTTT	CASSSGGTNTEAFF
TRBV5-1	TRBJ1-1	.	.	TGCGCCAGCAGCTTAGGGGCAGCTGAAGCTTTCTTT	CASSLGAAEAFF
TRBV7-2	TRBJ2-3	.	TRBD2	TGTGCCAGCAGCATTAGTAGCGGGGATACGCAGTATTTT	CASSISSGDTQYF
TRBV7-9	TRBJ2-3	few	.	TGTGCCAGCAGCTTAGCCCCTCTAGCTTCAGATACGCAGTATTTT	CASSLAPLASDTQYF
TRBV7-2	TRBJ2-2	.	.	TGTGCCAGCAGCTTAGTCGCGAACACCGGGGAGCTGTTTTTT	CASSLVANTGELFF
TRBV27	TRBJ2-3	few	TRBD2	TGTGCCACCCGAGCGGGGGATACGCAGTATTTT	CATRAGDTQYF
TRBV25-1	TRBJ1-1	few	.	TGTGCCAGCAGTTTGCCAGGGAAGAACACTGAAGCTTTCTTT	CASSLPGKNTEAFF
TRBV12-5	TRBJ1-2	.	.	TGTGCTAGTGGTTTGGTATCGACAATCTATGGCTACACCTTC	CASGLVSTIYGYTF
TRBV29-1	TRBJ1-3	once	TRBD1	TGCAGCGTTTCTCTAAGGACAGGGCCTCTTTCGTGGGGAAACACCATATATTTT	CSVSLRTGPLSWGNTIYF
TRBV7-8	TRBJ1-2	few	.	TGTGCCAGCAGCTTTCCCGGGGTCTATGGCTACACCTTC	CASSFPGVYGYTF
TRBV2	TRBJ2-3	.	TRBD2	TGTGCCAGCAGTCGGCTAGCGGGGGTAGATACGCAGTATTTT	CASSRLAGVDTQYF
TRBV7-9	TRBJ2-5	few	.	TGTGCCAGCAGCCCCGCGGCCCAAGAGACCCAGTACTTC	CASSPAAQETQYF
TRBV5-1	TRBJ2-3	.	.	TGCGCCAGCAGCTTATCTAGCACAGATACGCAGTATTTT	CASSLSSTDTQYF